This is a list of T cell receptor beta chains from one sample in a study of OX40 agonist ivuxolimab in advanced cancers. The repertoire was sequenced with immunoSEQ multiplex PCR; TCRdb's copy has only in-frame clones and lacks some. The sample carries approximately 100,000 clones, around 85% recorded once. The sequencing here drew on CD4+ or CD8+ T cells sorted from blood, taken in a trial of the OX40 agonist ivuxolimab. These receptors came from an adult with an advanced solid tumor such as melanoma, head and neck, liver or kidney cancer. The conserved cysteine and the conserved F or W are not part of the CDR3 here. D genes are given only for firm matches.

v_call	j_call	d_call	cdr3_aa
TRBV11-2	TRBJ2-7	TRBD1	ASSPNRGVYEQY
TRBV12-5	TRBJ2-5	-	ASGLPPDPDPETQY
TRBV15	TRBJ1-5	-	ATSSGQLNQPQH
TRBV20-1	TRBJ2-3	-	SAFTDTQY
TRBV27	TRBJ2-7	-	ASSPVADNSYEQY
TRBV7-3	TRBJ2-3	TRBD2	ASRLTSGTTDTQY
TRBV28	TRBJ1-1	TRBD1	ASRVPGQGARGAF
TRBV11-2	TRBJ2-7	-	ASSLSEQY
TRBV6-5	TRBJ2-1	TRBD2	ASSPAGGAGPVWF
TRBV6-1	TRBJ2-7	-	ASSEELAVYEQY
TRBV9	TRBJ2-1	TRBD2	ASSAGGPNNEQF
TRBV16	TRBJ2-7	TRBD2	ASSQSPGGEAYEQY
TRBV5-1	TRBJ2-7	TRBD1	ASSFQGAPYEQY
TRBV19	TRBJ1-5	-	ASSILGGLMPQH
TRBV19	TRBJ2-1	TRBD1	ASSYHRGSYNEQF
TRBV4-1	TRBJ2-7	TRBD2	ASSRMGLTPSYEQY
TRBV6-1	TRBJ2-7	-	ASSPGRFYEQY
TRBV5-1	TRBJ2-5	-	ASSLQGRETQY
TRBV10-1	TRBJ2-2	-	ASSEQGGTNTGELF
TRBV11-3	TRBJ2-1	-	ASSLAFNEQF
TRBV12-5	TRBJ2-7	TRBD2	ASGLVLGSTSGNFLPSYEQY
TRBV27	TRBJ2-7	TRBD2	ASTLAGGASYEQY
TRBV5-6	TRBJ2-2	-	ASSLADATGELF
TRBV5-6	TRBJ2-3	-	ASSLALSGADTQY
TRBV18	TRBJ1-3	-	ASSPGTSGTIY
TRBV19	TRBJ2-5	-	ASSIRHQETQY
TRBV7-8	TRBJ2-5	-	ASSPWGEQY
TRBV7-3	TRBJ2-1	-	ASSSGYNEQF
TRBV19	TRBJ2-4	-	ASSSGRTTKNIQY
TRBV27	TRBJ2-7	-	ASSLGANYEQY
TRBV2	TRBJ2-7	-	ASSVYEQY
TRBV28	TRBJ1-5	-	ASSFISRRNQPQH
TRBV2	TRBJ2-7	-	ASSVPPLVYEQY
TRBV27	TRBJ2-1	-	ASLMRRNGYNEQF
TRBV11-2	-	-	ASSNYEQY
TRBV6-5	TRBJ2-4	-	ASSPAGFQGIQY
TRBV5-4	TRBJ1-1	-	ASSFQGGNTEAF
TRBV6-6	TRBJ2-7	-	ASSPDYEQY
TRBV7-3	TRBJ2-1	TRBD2	ASSLKLPKGTRDEQF
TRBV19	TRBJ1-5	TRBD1	ASSVDRESSQPQH
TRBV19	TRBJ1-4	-	ASSTGRVREKLF